The sequence of this T cell receptor beta chain was determined in a study of regulatory T cells in long-lasting Graves disease. Across the whole study: For under 3 months, newly diagnosed Graves' patients had been taking antithyroid drugs.

Germline lookup yields CDR1 SGHRS and CDR2 YFSETQ. The germline V and J ends were trimmed by 3 bases and 2 bases, with 15 bases remaining between them. This CDR3 has 15 amino acids. Time point: newly diagnosed GD, antithyroid drugs for less than 3 months. PBMCs provided the RNA from which the TCR library was made. Arm-PCR of CDR3 regions and iRepertoire HTBI primers were the basis on which TCR beta libraries were built. TCRdb fed the multiplex PCR reads into MiXCR, producing one record per CDR3 protein. The repertoire holds some 220,000 distinct CDR3 sequences, with approximately 19% as singletons. Findings and caveats of the study: It was in persistent disease that TRBV28, TRBJ1-2 and TRBJ2-5 were favored.

As to this clonotype: The antigen remains undetermined.

These data are also associated with another study on T cells in Graves' hyperthyroidism and ophthalmopathy. This second study says: The diagnoses drew upon clinical symptoms, serum thyroxine and TRAb, thyroid ultrasound and orbital computed tomography. Peripheral blood also featured most of the thyroid clonotypes expanded above 0.001.

The chain recombines TRBV5-1 with TRBJ2-7; D tentatively reads TRBD1 or TRBD2 (5 bases each). The TCR comes from a woman aged 25 to 39 with Graves disease. The source material was peripheral blood mononuclear cells (PBMCs), sampled at new diagnosis, from a patient treated with antithyroid drugs. The CDR3 is CASSWATGTAYEQYF. The DNA of the CDR3 is TGCGCCAGCAGCTGGGCTACCGGGACGGCCTACGAGCAGTACTTC.